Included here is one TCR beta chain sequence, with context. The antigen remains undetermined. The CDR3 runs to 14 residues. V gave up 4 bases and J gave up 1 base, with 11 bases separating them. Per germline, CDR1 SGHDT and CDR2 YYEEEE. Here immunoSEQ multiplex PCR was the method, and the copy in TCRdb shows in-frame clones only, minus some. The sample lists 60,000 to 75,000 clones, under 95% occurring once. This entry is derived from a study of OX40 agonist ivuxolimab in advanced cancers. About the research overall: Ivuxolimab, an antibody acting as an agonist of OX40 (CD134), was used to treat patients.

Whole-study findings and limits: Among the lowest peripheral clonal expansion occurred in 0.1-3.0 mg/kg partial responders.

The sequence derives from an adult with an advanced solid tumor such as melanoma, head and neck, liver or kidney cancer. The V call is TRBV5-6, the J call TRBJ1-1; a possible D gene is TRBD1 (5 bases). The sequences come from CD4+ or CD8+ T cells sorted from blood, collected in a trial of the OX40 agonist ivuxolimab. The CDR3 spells CASSLRVRNTEAFF. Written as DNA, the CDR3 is TGTGCCAGCAGCCTCAGGGTCCGGAACACTGAAGCTTTCTTT.